A selection of T cell receptor beta chains follows, all from one sample in a study of chemoradiotherapy in HPV16-positive cancers. TCRdb keeps only in-frame clones here, not all; method: immunoSEQ multiplex PCR. The sample yields fewer than 10,000 clones, 87% seen once. The sample was blood, taken from a patient who underwent chemoradiotherapy. The receptors stem from a human donor with HPV-associated anogenital cancer. Each CDR3 is given with its conserved first and last residue. A D gene is named only where the DNA matches it firmly. Where a row states a size, it is once, few, many or the class of an expanded clone; other rows omit it.

v_gene	d_gene	abundance	j_gene	CDR3nt	CDR3aa
TRBV29-1	TRBD2	-	TRBJ2-5	TGCAGCGTTGTCGTAGCGGGAGAGACCCAGTACTTC	CSVVVAGETQYF
TRBV5-4	-	-	TRBJ1-1	TGTGCCAGCAGCTTGCAGAGCACTGAAGCTTTCTTT	CASSLQSTEAFF
TRBV6-1	-	-	TRBJ1-1	TGTGCCAGCAGTGAAAAATGGGGGAACGCGAACACTGAAGCTTTCTTT	CASSEKWGNANTEAFF
TRBV2	-	-	TRBJ1-3	TGTGCCAGCAGTGAAGTCAGGAACCCCGAAAACACCATATATTTT	CASSEVRNPENTIYF
TRBV5-1	-	few	TRBJ1-5	TGCGCCAGCAGCCCGGACACGGAGGGGCAGCCCCAGCATTTT	CASSPDTEGQPQHF
TRBV11-2	-	-	TRBJ2-1	TGTGCCAGCAGTTCGCCCAACAATGAGCAGTTCTTC	CASSSPNNEQFF
TRBV15	TRBD2	once	TRBJ2-3	TGTGCCACCAGCAGGGGGGACTACCAAGATACGCAGTATTTT	CATSRGDYQDTQYF
TRBV10-2	TRBD1	-	TRBJ2-7	TGCGCCAGCGGGGGTTCAGGGGGCCCCAACGAGCAGTACTTC	CASGGSGGPNEQYF
TRBV11-2	-	-	TRBJ1-2	TGTGCCAGCAGCCAGACAGGTCCAGGTGGCTACACCTTC	CASSQTGPGGYTF
TRBV10-3	-	-	TRBJ2-7	TGTGCCATCAGTGAGTCTGGCTACGAGCAGTACTTC	CAISESGYEQYF
TRBV9	-	-	TRBJ1-1	TGTGCCAGCAGCGCCACACAGGGAGGGAAGACTGAAGCTTTCTTT	CASSATQGGKTEAFF
TRBV4-1	TRBD1	-	TRBJ1-2	TGCGCCAGCAGCCAAGATACAGGGGGGGCTAGGGTTGGCTACACCTTC	CASSQDTGGARVGYTF
TRBV5-1	TRBD2	-	TRBJ2-2	TGCGCCAGCAGCTCTTCCGGGACTAGCGGGGGTTACACCGGGGAGCTGTTTTTT	CASSSSGTSGGYTGELFF
TRBV10-3	-	once	TRBJ1-3	TGTGCCACCGGGGACACGAGCTCTGGAAACACCATATATTTT	CATGDTSSGNTIYF
TRBV29-1	-	once	TRBJ1-2	TGCAGCGTTGAAGAGGATGACAGCTACTATGGCTACACCTTC	CSVEEDDSYYGYTF
TRBV6-6	-	-	TRBJ2-1	TGTGCCAGCAGGTTACAGGGTCGCCCCGACAATGAGCAGTTCTTC	CASRLQGRPDNEQFF
TRBV18	TRBD2	-	TRBJ2-1	TGTGCCAGCTCACCACCGGTACAGCGGGGGCAGTTCTTC	CASSPPVQRGQFF
TRBV21-1	-	-	TRBJ2-5	TGTGCCAGCAGCAAAGAGCAGGGTACGGGGGAGACCCAGTACTTC	CASSKEQGTGETQYF
TRBV19	-	-	TRBJ1-2	TGTGCCAGTAGTCCGAACCGCGGGACAAGCTATGGCTACACCTTC	CASSPNRGTSYGYTF
TRBV6-1	-	-	TRBJ1-1	TGTGCCAGCGAAAAACCCGTCACTGAAGCTTTCTTT	CASEKPVTEAFF
TRBV19	-	-	TRBJ2-7	TGTGCCAGGGACTTATCGACAGTGAGAACCTACGAGCAGTACTTC	CARDLSTVRTYEQYF
TRBV30	TRBD1	few	TRBJ1-1	TGTGCCTGGAGTACTGGACAGGGGGGGGACACTGAAGCTTTCTTT	CAWSTGQGGDTEAFF